This T cell receptor (beta chain) was documented in a study of cytomegalovirus exposure and HLA in healthy donors. The length of the CDR3 is 15 residues. CDR1 and CDR2 (germline): MNHEY, SVGAGI. V gave up 6 bases and J gave up 3 bases, with 15 bases separating them. The study's findings and limits: Most TCR beta V segments were productive about 87% or about 30% of the time in an earlier analysis. The HLA-A and HLA-B alleles of most subjects were reportedly predicted accurately from TCR beta sequences.

With respect to this clone: The target antigen is unknown.

PCR involved 60 Vbeta and 13 Jbeta primers. The data were produced by immunoSEQ multiplex PCR, yet TCRdb's version contains in-frame clones alone and is incomplete. The table for this sample gives 70,000 or so clones. Source material: PBMCs. This clonotype was obtained from a boy younger than 18 in good health and CMV-seronegative. The J gene is TRBJ1-5, the V gene TRBV6-5; D might be TRBD1 (6 bases). The CDR3 region has the DNA TGTGCCAGCAGGAGGGGGGGGTCGACCAATCAGCCCCAGCATTTT. Protein: CASRRGGSTNQPQHF.